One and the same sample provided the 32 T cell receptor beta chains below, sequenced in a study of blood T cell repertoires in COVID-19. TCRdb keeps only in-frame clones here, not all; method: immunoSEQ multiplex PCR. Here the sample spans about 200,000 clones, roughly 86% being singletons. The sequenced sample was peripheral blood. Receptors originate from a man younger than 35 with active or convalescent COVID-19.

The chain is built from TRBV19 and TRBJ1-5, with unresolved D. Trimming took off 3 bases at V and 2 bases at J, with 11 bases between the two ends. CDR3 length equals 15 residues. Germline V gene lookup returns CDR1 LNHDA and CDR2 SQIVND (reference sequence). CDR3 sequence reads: CASSIRGTGNQPQHF. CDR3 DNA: TGTGCCAGTAGTATTAGAGGAACCGGCAATCAGCCCCAGCATTTT.

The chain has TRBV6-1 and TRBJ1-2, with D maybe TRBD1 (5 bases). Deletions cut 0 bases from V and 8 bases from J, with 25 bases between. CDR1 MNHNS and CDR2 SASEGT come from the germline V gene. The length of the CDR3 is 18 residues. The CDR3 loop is CASSEAVIGDSEYGGYTF. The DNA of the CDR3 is TGTGCCAGCAGTGAAGCGGTGATAGGAGACAGTGAATACGGGGGCTACACCTTC.

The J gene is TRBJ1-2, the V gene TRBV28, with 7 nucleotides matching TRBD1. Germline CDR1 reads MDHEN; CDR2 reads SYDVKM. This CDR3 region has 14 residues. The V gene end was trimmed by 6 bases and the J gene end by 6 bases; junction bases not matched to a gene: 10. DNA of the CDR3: TGTGCCAGCAGGCAAACGGGACAGAAGCATGGCTACACCTTC. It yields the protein CASRQTGQKHGYTF.

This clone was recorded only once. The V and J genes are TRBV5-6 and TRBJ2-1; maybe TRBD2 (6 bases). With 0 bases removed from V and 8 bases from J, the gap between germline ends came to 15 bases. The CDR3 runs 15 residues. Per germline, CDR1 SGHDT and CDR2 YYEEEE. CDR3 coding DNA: TGTGCCAGCAGCTTGGAGGGAGGAGGACGCCATGAGCAGTTCTTC. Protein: CASSLEGGGRHEQFF. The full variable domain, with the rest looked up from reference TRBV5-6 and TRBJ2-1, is DAGVTQSPTHLIKTRGQQVTLRCSPKSGHDTVSWYQQALGQGPQFIFQYYEEEERQRGNFPDRFSGHQFPNYSSELNVNALLLGDSALYLCASSLEGGGRHEQFFGPGTRLTVL.

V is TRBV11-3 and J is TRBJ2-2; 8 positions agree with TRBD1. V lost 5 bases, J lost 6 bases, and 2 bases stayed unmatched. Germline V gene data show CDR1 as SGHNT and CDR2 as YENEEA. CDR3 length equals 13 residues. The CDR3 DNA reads TGTGCCAGCAGCCTGACAGGGGCCGGGGAGCTGTTTTTT. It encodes CASSLTGAGELFF.

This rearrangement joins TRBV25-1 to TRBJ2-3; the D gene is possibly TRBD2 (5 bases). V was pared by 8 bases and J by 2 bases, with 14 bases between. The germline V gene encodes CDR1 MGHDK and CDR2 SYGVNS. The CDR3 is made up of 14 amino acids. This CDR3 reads CASRRMDSTDTQYF. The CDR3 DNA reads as TGTGCCAGCCGACGAATGGACTCCACAGATACGCAGTATTTT.

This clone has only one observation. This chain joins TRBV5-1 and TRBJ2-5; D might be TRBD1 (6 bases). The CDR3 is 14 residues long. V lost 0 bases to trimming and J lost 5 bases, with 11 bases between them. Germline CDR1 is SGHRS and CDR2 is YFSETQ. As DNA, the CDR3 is TGCGCCAGCAGCTTGGGGGGGCAGTGGGAGACCCAGTACTTC. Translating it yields CASSLGGQWETQYF.

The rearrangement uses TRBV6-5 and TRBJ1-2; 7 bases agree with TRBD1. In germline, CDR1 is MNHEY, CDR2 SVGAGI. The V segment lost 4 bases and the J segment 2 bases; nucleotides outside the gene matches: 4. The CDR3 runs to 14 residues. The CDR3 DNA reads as TGTGCCAGCAGTTGGGGACAGCTCAACTATGGCTACACCTTC. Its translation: CASSWGQLNYGYTF.

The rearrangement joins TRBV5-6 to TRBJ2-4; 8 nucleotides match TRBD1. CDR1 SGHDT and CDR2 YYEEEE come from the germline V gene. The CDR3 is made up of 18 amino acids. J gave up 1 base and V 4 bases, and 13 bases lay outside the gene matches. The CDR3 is CASSAGTGGGFAKNIQYF. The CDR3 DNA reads TGTGCCAGCAGCGCCGGGACAGGTGGTGGTTTTGCCAAAAACATTCAGTACTTC.

For the CDR3, the DNA is TGTGCCAGCAGCTCGGGTCCAACCGGGGAGCTGTTTTTT. This gives the protein CASSSGPTGELFF. This chain uses TRBV7-8 with TRBJ2-2; D call uncertain. Germline loops: CDR1 SGHVS, CDR2 FQNEAQ. This CDR3 is built from 13 residues. The V end was cut by 4 bases, the J end by 5 bases, with 8 bases between.

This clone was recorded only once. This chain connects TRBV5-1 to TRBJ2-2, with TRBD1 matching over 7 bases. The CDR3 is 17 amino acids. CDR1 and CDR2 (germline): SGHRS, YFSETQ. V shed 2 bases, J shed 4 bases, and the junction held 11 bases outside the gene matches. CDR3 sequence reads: CASSLTLEGAGTGELFF. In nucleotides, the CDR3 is TGCGCCAGCAGCTTAACCCTTGAGGGGGCAGGCACCGGGGAGCTGTTTTTT.

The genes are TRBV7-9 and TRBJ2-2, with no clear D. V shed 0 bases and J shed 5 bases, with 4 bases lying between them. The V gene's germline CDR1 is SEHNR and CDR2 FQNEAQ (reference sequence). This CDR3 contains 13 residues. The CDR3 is CASSLALTGELFF. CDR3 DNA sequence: TGTGCCAGCAGCTTAGCGTTAACCGGGGAGCTGTTTTTT.

The CDR3 loop reads CASSSPASGRYEQYF. CDR3 DNA: TGTGCCAGCAGTTCTCCGGCTAGCGGGAGGTACGAGCAGTACTTC. The rearrangement joins TRBV6-2 or TRBV6-3 to TRBJ2-7; 11 bases are a match to TRBD2. The germline CDR1 and CDR2 sequences are MNHEY and SVGEGT. The CDR3 contains 15 residues. After removal of 4 bases from V and 4 bases from J, the junction contained 6 bases not matched to a gene.

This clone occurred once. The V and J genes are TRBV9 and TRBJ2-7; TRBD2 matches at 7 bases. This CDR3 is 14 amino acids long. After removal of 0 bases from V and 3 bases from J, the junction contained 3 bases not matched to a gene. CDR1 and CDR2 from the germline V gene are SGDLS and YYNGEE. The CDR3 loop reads CASSVGTSVYEQYF. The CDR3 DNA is TGTGCCAGCAGCGTAGGAACTAGCGTCTACGAGCAGTACTTC.

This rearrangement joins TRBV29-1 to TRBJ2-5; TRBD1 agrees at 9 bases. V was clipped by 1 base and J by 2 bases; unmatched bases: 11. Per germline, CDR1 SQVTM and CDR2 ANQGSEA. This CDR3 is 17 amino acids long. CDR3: CSVEAPRGQGRQETQYF. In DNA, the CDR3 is TGCAGCGTTGAAGCTCCACGAGGACAGGGGAGGCAAGAGACCCAGTACTTC.

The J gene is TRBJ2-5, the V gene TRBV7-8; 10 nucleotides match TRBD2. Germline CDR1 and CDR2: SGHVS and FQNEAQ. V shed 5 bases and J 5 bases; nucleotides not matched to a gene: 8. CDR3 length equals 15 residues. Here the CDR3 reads CASSPILAGFETQYF. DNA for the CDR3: TGTGCCAGCAGCCCTATACTAGCGGGATTTGAGACCCAGTACTTC.

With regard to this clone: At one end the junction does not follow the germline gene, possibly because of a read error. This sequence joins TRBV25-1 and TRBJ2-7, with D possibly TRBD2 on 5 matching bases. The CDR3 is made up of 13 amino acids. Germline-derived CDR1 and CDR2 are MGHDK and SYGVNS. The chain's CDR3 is CASSAFPDGNINF. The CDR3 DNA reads TGTGCCAGCAGTGCCTTCCCGGACGGGAACATTAACTTC.

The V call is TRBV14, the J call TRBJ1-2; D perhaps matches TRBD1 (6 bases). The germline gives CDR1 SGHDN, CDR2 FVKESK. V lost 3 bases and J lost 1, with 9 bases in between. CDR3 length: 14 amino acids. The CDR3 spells CASSQQQGNYGYTF. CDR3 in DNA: TGTGCCAGCAGCCAGCAACAGGGTAACTATGGCTACACCTTC.

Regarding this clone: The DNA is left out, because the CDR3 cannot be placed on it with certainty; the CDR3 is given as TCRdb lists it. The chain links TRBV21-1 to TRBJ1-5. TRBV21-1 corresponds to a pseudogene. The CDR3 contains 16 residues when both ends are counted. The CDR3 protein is CASSKVGGGSNQPQHF.

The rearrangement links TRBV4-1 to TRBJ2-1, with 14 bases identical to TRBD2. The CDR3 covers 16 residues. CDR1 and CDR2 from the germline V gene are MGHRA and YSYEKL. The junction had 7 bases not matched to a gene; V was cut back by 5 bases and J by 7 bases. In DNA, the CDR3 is TGCGCCAGCAGCGCGGGACTAGCGGGAGTAGCGAATGAGCAGTTCTTC. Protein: CASSAGLAGVANEQFF.

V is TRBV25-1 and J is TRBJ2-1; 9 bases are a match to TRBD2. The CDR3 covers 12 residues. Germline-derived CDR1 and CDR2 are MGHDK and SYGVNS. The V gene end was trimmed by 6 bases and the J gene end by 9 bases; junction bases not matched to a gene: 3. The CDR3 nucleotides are TGTGCCAGCAGCGGGACTAGCAGTGAGCAGTTCTTC. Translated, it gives CASSGTSSEQFF.

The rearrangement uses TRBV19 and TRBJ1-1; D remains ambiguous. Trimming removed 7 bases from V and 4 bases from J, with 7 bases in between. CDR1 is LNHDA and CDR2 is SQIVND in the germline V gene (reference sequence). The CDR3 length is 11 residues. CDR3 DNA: TGTGCCAGTATCGGAGGCACTGAAGCTTTCTTT. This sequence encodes CASIGGTEAFF. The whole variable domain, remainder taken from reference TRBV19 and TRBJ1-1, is DGGITQSPKYLFRKEGQNVTLSCEQNLNHDAMYWYRQDPGQGLRLIYYSQIVNDFQKGDIAEGYSVSREKKESFPLTVTSAQKNPTAFYLCASIGGTEAFFGQGTRLTVV.

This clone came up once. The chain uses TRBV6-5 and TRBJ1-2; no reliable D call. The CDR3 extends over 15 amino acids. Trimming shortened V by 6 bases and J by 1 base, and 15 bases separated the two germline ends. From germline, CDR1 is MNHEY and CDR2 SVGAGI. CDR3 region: CASSSGGNINYGYTF. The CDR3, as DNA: TGTGCCAGCAGCTCCGGCGGGAACATTAACTATGGCTACACCTTC.

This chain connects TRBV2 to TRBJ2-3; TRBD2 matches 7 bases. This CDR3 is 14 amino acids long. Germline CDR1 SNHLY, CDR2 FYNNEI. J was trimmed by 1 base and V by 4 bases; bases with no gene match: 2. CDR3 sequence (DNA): TGTGCCAGCAGTGTAGCGGGCGGCACAGATACGCAGTATTTT. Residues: CASSVAGGTDTQYF.

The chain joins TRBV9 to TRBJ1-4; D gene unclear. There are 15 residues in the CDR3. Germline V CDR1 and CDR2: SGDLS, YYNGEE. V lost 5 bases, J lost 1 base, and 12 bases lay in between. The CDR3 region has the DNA TGTGCCAGCAGTGCGTCGCCCTTAACTAATGAAAAACTGTTTTTT. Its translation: CASSASPLTNEKLFF.

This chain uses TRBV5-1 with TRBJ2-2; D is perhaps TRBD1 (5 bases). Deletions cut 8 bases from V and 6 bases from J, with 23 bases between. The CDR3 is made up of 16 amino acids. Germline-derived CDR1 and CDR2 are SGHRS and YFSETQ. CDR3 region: CASTISGREGAGELFF. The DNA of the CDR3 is TGCGCCAGTACAATCTCGGGCAGGGAAGGCGCCGGGGAGCTGTTTTTT.

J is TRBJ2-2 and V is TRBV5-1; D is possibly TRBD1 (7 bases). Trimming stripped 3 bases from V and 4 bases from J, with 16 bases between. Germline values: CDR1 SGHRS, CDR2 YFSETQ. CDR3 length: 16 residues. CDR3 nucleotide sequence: TGCGCCAGCAGCTCTAGGGGGCAGGAGGGCACCGGGGAGCTGTTTTTT. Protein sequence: CASSSRGQEGTGELFF.

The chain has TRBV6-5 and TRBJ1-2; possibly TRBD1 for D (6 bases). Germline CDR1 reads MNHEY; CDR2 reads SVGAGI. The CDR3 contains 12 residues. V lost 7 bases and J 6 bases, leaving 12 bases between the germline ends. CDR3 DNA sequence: TGTGCCAGCAAGCAGGGGTTTGATGGCTACACCTTC. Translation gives CASKQGFDGYTF.

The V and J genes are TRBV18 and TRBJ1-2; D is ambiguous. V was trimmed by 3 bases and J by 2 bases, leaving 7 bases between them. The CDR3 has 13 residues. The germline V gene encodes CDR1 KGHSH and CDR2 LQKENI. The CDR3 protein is CASSPAGNYGYTF. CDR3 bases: TGTGCCAGCTCACCGGCGGGGAACTATGGCTACACCTTC.

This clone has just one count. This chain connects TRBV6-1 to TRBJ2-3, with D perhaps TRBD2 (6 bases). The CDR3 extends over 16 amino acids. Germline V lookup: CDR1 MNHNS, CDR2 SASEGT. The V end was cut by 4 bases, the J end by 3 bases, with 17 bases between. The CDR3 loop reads CASSGGPGALTDTQYF. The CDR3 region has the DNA TGTGCCAGCAGTGGGGGCCCGGGAGCCCTGACAGATACGCAGTATTTT.

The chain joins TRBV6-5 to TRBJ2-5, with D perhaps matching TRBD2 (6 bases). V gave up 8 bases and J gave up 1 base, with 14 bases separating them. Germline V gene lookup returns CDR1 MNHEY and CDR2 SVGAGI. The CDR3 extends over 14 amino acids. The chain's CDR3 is CASAFGGSQETQYF. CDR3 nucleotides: TGTGCCAGCGCTTTTGGGGGGTCCCAAGAGACCCAGTACTTC.

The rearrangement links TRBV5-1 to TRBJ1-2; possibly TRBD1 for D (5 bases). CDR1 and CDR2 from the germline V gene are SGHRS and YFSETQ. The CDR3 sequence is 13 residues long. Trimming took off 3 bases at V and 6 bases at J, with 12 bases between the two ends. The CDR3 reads CASSWDYGNGYTF. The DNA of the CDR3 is TGCGCCAGCAGCTGGGACTACGGCAATGGCTACACCTTC.